The 4 T cell receptor beta chains below come from one sample, sequenced in a study of shared clonotypes between healthy human individuals (dated by TCRdb to 2020 to 2021). The library relied on the immunoSEQ multiplex PCR assay. The source is immuneACCESS, and TCRdb retained only in-frame sequences with V and J called. Part of the clones is not carried over; for the studies checked, unresolved V genes explain less than half of this, and the remainder is unexplained. The sample table shows hundreds of thousands of clones, and 72% are seen once. The top ten clones comprise 1.8% of the sample. The source material was memory CD4+ T cells sorted from blood. Read against the paper, the sample's cell subset or site label means: CD45RA-negative fraction. These TCRs come from a woman aged 30 to 39 in good health.

This clone is a singleton in its sample. The rearrangement uses TRBV7-2 and TRBJ1-2; a possible D gene is TRBD1 (6 bases). This CDR3 is built from 12 residues. Germline V gene data show CDR1 as SGHTA and CDR2 as FQGNSA. Trimming pared 4 bases from V and 8 bases from J, leaving 11 bases between. The CDR3 is CASSYDRQGYTF. The CDR3 region has the DNA TGTGCCAGCAGCTACGACAGGCAAGGCTACACCTTC.

This chain uses TRBV29-1 with TRBJ1-1; 7 bases match TRBD1. Germline CDR1 reads SQVTM; CDR2 reads ANQGSEA. The CDR3 runs to 14 residues. The DNA for the CDR3 is TGCAGTCTCAAGACAGGGACCATGAACACTGAAGCTTTCTTT. Its protein product is CSLKTGTMNTEAFF.

This clone was found a few times. This sequence joins TRBV19 and TRBJ1-1; D not resolved. Trimming removed 4 bases from V and 5 bases from J, with 11 bases in between. Germline V gene sequence: CDR1 LNHDA, CDR2 SQIVND (reference sequence). The CDR3 runs to 13 residues. The chain's CDR3 is CASSTKAGTEAFF. DNA of the CDR3: TGTGCCAGTAGTACCAAGGCCGGGACTGAAGCTTTCTTT.

The chain combines TRBV6-5 with TRBJ1-2; D ambiguous. V was shortened by 8 bases and J by 0 bases, with 13 bases between the two germline ends. Germline lookup yields CDR1 MNHEY and CDR2 SVGAGI. This CDR3 comprises 14 residues. In DNA form, the CDR3 reads TGTGCCAGCCGGCTGGGGTCGGCTAACTATGGCTACACCTTC. Amino acids: CASRLGSANYGYTF.